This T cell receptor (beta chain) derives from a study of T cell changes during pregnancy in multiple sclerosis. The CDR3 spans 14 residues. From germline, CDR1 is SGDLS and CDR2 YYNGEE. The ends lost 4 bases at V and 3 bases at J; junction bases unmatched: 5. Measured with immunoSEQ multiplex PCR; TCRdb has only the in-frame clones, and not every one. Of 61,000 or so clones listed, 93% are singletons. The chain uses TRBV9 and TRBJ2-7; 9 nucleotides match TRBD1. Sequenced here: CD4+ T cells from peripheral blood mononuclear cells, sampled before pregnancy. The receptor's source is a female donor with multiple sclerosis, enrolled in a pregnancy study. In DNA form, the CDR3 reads TGTGCCAGCAGCCCTAGGACAGGGGTCTACGAGCAGTACTTC. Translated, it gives CASSPRTGVYEQYF. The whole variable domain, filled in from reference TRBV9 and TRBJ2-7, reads DSGVTQTPKHLITATGQRVTLRCSPRSGDLSVYWYQQSLDQGLQFLIQYYNGEERAKGNILERFSAQQFPDLHSELNLSSLELGDSALYFCASSPRTGVYEQYFGPGTRLTVT.